This TCR beta chain was recovered during a study of CD8 T cells in Susac syndrome. Reverse transcription of 0.5 to 1 ug RNA was carried out with random hexamers. immunoSEQ multiplex PCR amplified TCR beta CDR3 across 54 Vbeta, 13 Jbeta. TCRdb redid the calling of the immunoSEQ multiplex PCR reads with MiXCR, one entry per CDR3 protein. The sample has approximately 200,000 distinct CDR3 sequences, 90% to 95% seen once. The CDR3 extends over 12 amino acids. The germline V gene has CDR1 MNHNY and CDR2 SVGAGI (reference sequence). V was shortened by 0 bases and J by 8 bases, with 7 bases between the two germline ends. Negative isolation was used for CD8+ and CD4+ T cells and FACS enrichment for TEMRA cells.

This receptor was identified in a human donor with multiple sclerosis. Sequences were obtained from CD4+ T cells from PBMCs. The chain combines TRBV6-6 with TRBJ1-2, with a weak D call TRBD1 (5 bases). The CDR3 region is CASSYSREGYTF. DNA for the CDR3: TGTGCCAGCAGTTACTCCAGGGAAGGCTACACCTTC.